This entry features one T cell receptor (beta chain) sequence. The same CDR3 arises from other DNA sequences in this sample as well. These data originate in a study of blood T cell repertoires in COVID-19. At the level of the study: Samples representing acute and convalescent COVID-19 were sourced from the United States, Italy and Spain. PBMCs, B-cell-depleted T cells, or T cells provided the cDNA or gDNA that made up the material.

Sequencing was performed with immunoSEQ multiplex PCR; in TCRdb, only in-frame clones are kept and a portion is missing. The sample has about half a million clones, less than 90% seen once; the top ten hold around 8%. J lost 0 bases, V lost 1 base, and 1 base had no gene match. The germline CDR1 and CDR2 sequences are SGHNT and YENEEA. The CDR3 runs 15 residues. Sample: PBMCs or T cells enriched from blood (not recorded which). The origin of this receptor is a woman aged 60-75 years who had recovered from COVID-19. The chain links TRBV11-3 to TRBJ2-3; 7 bases match TRBD1. CDR3 in DNA: TGTGCCAGCAGCTTAGGACAGGGTAGCACAGATACGCAGTATTTT. Amino acid sequence: CASSLGQGSTDTQYF.